The present T cell receptor (beta chain) was sequenced within a study of control samples from healthy donors and cancer patients. Trimming shortened V by 6 bases and J by 5 bases, and 18 bases separated the two germline ends. This CDR3 spans 15 amino acids. In germline, CDR1 is MDHEN, CDR2 SYDVKM. TCRdb keeps only in-frame clones here, not all; method: immunoSEQ multiplex PCR. The repertoire consists of about 130,000 clones, with approximately 94% occurring once and the leading ten covering about 1.5%. The chain is built from TRBV28 and TRBJ2-3; TRBD2 is a possible D gene (5 bases). This sequence originates from a middle-aged man with head and neck cancer. Material for sequencing was PBMCs. The CDR3 here is CASSPAPGLLDTQYF. The CDR3 nucleotides read TGTGCCAGCAGCCCAGCCCCCGGACTGTTAGATACGCAGTATTTT.